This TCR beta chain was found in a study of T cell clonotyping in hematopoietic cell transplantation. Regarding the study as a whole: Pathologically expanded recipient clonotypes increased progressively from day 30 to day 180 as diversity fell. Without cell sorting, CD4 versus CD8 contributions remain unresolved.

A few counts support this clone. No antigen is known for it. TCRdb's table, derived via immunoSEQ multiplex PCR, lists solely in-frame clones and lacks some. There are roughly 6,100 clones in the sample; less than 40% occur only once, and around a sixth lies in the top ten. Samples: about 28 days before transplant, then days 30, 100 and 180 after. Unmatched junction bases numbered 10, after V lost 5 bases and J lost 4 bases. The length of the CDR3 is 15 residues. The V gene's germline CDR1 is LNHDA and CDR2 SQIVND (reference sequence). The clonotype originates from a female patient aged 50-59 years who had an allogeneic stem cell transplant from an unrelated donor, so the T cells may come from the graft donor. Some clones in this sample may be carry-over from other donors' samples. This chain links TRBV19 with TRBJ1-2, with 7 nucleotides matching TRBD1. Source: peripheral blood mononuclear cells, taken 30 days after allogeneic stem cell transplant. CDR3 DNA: TGTGCCAGTAGTGCGGAACAGGGGCGCAGCTATGGCTACACCTTC. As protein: CASSAEQGRSYGYTF. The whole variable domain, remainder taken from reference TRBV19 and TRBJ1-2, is DGGITQSPKYLFRKEGQNVTLSCEQNLNHDAMYWYRQDPGQGLRLIYYSQIVNDFQKGDIAEGYSVSREKKESFPLTVTSAQKNPTAFYLCASSAEQGRSYGYTFGSGTRLTVV.